The sequence of this T cell receptor (beta chain) was determined in a study of CD4 T cells in relation to SARS-CoV-2 and coronaviruses. Turning to the study itself: The restricting HLA molecule for shared crossreactive spike epitopes was mapped. Regarding the study as a whole: According to naive versus memory sequencing, detected responses are memory recall, not newly primed. Each donor contributed either pre-pandemic or post-infection samples, not both. Compared with monoreactive clones, crossreactive clones showed significantly weaker SARS-CoV-2 expansion.

CDR3 length: 15 residues. V dropped 3 bases and J dropped 6 bases, with 15 bases sitting between them. Germline V CDR1 and CDR2: LNHDA, SQIVND (reference sequence). Sequencing used immunoSEQ multiplex PCR; TCRdb keeps in-frame clones, though not all of them. Here the sample spans about 59,000 clones, around 86% being singletons. Before the COVID-19 pandemic, during about 2011-2019, CD4+ T cells were taken from unexposed donors. Concerning this clone itself: Its antigen is not known.

Sequenced: memory CD4+ T cells from PBMCs. This chain links TRBV19 with TRBJ1-5, with D tentatively TRBD1 (5 bases). This TCR derives from a human donor in good health. CDR3 bases: TGTGCCAGTAGTATGGGCCAGCTTGGGGCTCAGCCCCAGCATTTT. Its protein is CASSMGQLGAQPQHF.